Sequencing of this TCR beta chain was carried out in a study of identical twins. This clonotype was counted a few times. TCRdb independently ran MiXCR on the 5' RACE reads; one entry per CDR3 protein. The sample yields roughly 470,000 distinct CDR3 sequences, more than 13% seen once. Trimming removed 1 base at V and 8 bases at J, with 3 bases between. The CDR3 extends over 11 amino acids. Germline CDR1 and CDR2: KGHDR and SFDVKD. Another study also made use of these data, one on yellow fever vaccine responses in identical twins.

The sequencing sample was made of CD4+ T cells sorted from blood. The TCR was taken from a woman aged 18-35 years in good health. The gene calls are TRBV24-1 and TRBJ2-3, with D uncertain. The CDR3: CATSDLGTQYF. The DNA for the CDR3 is TGTGCCACCAGTGATTTAGGTACGCAGTATTTT.